The clone carrying this TCR beta chain was detected many times. Antigen specificity is unknown. This entry belongs to a study of Graves' ophthalmopathy and Graves' hyperthyroidism. Across the whole study: Stable hyperthyroidism meant no progression to ophthalmopathy within 18 months of follow-up. Study-wide points: The model forecast ophthalmopathy progression, reaching around 66% sensitivity and less than 75% specificity.

Other autoimmune disease, uncontrolled infection, pregnancy and lactation led to exclusion. Amplification of the TCR beta CDR3 regions used RNA transcripts (as template). Investigators did first-round RT-PCR with HTBI primers, then second-round multiplex PCR. TCRdb independently ran MiXCR on the multiplex PCR reads; one entry per CDR3 protein. The sample gives about 550,000 distinct CDR3 sequences, under 45% of which show up once; about 4.2% is in the top ten. The CDR3 is 15 amino acids. Trimming removed 2 bases from V and 9 bases from J, with 14 bases in between. This TCR was recovered from an adult man with Graves' hyperthyroidism. This chain uses TRBV12-3 or TRBV12-4 with TRBJ1-6; D is perhaps TRBD1 (6 bases). The material sequenced was peripheral blood or thyroid tissue (not recorded which). The CDR3 here is CASSLRAGESSPLHF. The CDR3 nucleotides read TGTGCCAGCAGTTTAAGGGCAGGGGAAAGTTCACCCCTCCACTTT.